A selection of T cell receptor beta chains follows, all from one sample in a study of blood T cell repertoires in COVID-19. Assay: immunoSEQ multiplex PCR; the TCRdb copy retains only in-frame clones and omits some. The table lists approximately 230,000 clones, nearly 90% of them singletons. Material for sequencing was peripheral blood. The receptors come from a man younger than 30 with active or convalescent COVID-19. The CDR3 runs from the conserved cysteine through the conserved F or W. The order of the fields is clone size, D gene, J gene, V gene, CDR3 protein, CDR3 DNA. D genes are given only for firm matches. Clone sizes are given selectively: once, few, many, or a class where the clone is expanded.

size: -; D: TRBD1; J: TRBJ1-2; V: TRBV30; CDR3: CAWRGPQGMVNYGYTF; DNA: TGTGCCTGGAGGGGACCACAGGGGATGGTAAACTATGGCTACACCTTC
size: many; D: -; J: TRBJ1-5; V: TRBV7-2; CDR3: CASSPRAGSNQPQHF; DNA: TGTGCCAGCAGCCCCCGGGCAGGGAGCAATCAGCCCCAGCATTTT
size: -; D: -; J: TRBJ1-1; V: TRBV7-2; CDR3: CASSFLPAYAEAFF; DNA: TGTGCCAGCAGCTTCCTACCAGCGTACGCTGAAGCTTTCTTT
size: -; D: TRBD1; J: TRBJ1-2; V: TRBV19; CDR3: CASKEIRGHQGGYTF; DNA: TGTGCCAGTAAGGAGATAAGGGGGCATCAGGGAGGCTACACCTTC
size: once; D: -; J: TRBJ1-2; V: TRBV7-8; CDR3: CASSPTQGYGYTF; DNA: TGTGCCAGCAGCCCGACACAGGGCTATGGCTACACCTTC
size: -; D: -; J: TRBJ2-4; V: TRBV24-1; CDR3: CATSDSRDGGDIQYF; DNA: TGTGCCACCAGTGATTCCCGGGACGGAGGGGACATTCAGTACTTC
size: -; D: TRBD1; J: TRBJ1-6; V: TRBV19; CDR3: CASSFGQGPRFDSPLHF; DNA: TGTGCCAGTAGTTTCGGACAGGGGCCGCGTTTTGATTCACCCCTCCACTTT
size: -; D: -; J: TRBJ2-3; V: TRBV7-2; CDR3: CASSSNRAGTQYF; DNA: TGTGCCAGCAGTTCGAACAGGGCCGGTACGCAGTATTTT
size: -; D: TRBD1; J: TRBJ1-2; V: TRBV29-1; CDR3: CSVKRGQATSGYTF; DNA: TGCAGCGTAAAGAGGGGACAGGCGACCTCTGGCTACACCTTC
size: once; D: TRBD1; J: TRBJ1-1; V: TRBV27; CDR3: CASSPLGQVNTEAFF; DNA: TGTGCCAGCAGTCCATTGGGACAGGTGAACACTGAAGCTTTCTTT
size: -; D: -; J: TRBJ1-5; V: TRBV19; CDR3: CASSSFDGVFNQPQHF; DNA: TGTGCCAGTAGTTCCTTTGACGGAGTATTCAATCAGCCCCAGCATTTT
size: -; D: -; J: TRBJ1-1; V: TRBV18; CDR3: CASSPKSGVEAFF; DNA: TGTGCCAGCTCACCAAAGTCCGGGGTTGAAGCTTTCTTT
size: -; D: -; J: TRBJ2-7; V: TRBV18; CDR3: CASSQKQGFYEQYF; DNA: TGTGCCAGCTCACAAAAACAGGGTTTCTACGAGCAGTACTTC
size: once; D: -; J: TRBJ2-7; V: TRBV25-1; CDR3: CASIGQVGEQYF; DNA: TGTGCCAGCATTGGGCAAGTCGGCGAGCAGTACTTC
size: -; D: TRBD2; J: TRBJ2-1; V: TRBV7-3; CDR3: CASSPSGGGDEQFF; DNA: TGTGCCAGCAGCCCCAGTGGGGGGGGAGATGAGCAGTTCTTC
size: -; D: -; J: TRBJ1-1; V: TRBV4-3; CDR3: CASSQTENTEAFF; DNA: TGCGCCAGCAGCCAGACAGAGAACACTGAAGCTTTCTTT
size: once; D: TRBD1; J: TRBJ1-1; V: TRBV7-2; CDR3: CASSIRTGGGEAFF; DNA: TGTGCCAGCAGCATCAGGACAGGGGGCGGGGAAGCTTTCTTT
size: -; D: -; J: TRBJ1-2; V: TRBV29-1; CDR3: CSVSTPTEELYGYTF; DNA: TGCAGCGTTTCGACCCCGACAGAAGAGCTGTATGGCTACACCTTC
size: -; D: -; J: TRBJ1-2; V: TRBV4-2; CDR3: CASSQDPRAGYHYGYTF; DNA: TGTGCCAGCAGCCAAGACCCCCGGGCGGGTTACCACTATGGCTACACCTTC
size: once; D: TRBD2; J: TRBJ2-6; V: TRBV5-4; CDR3: CASSSGTSGRATGANVLTF; DNA: TGTGCCAGCAGCTCCGGGACTAGCGGGAGGGCCACTGGGGCCAACGTCCTGACTTTC
size: -; D: -; J: TRBJ1-1; V: TRBV24-1; CDR3: CATVSQGNTEAFF; DNA: TGTGCCACCGTTTCACAGGGGAACACTGAAGCTTTCTTT